This T cell receptor (beta chain) derives from a study of control samples from healthy donors and cancer patients. Measured with immunoSEQ multiplex PCR; TCRdb has only the in-frame clones, and not every one. The sample records roughly 120,000 clones, more than 75% being singletons. V shed 0 bases and J 3 bases; nucleotides not matched to a gene: 10. This CDR3 spans 18 amino acids. In germline, CDR1 is SGDLS, CDR2 YYNGEE. The gene calls are TRBV9 and TRBJ2-5; the match to TRBD2 covers 11 bases. The clonotype was recovered from a woman in her 70s in good health. Sequencing was carried out using blood. CDR3: CASSVGRLAGGKEETQYF. The CDR3 DNA follows: TGTGCCAGCAGCGTAGGAAGGCTAGCGGGGGGCAAGGAAGAGACCCAGTACTTC.